This T cell receptor (beta chain) was profiled in a study of cytotoxic CD8 clonotypes in ibrutinib-treated CLL. Study-wide background: By median roughly 72 months, 12 had progressed and approximately 14 stayed remitted; responses had been 2 complete and about 25 partial. The samples contained under 300,000 productive templates on average. They also contained an average of about 91,000 productive rearrangements.

Produced via immunoSEQ multiplex PCR; TCRdb's table is partial and in-frame only. The sample lists hundreds of thousands of clones; about 64% were seen once. Trimming removed 5 bases at V and 6 bases at J, with 8 bases between. There are 12 residues in the CDR3. The germline CDR1 and CDR2 sequences are WSHSY and SAAADI. Study-level results: Few clonotypes were public, and these shrank or held steady under treatment. Baseline levels were approached again at progression, after clonality had risen at ibrutinib response.

In regard to this clone: What it binds is unknown.

V is TRBV10-2 and J is TRBJ2-1; D gene unclear. The sequencing here drew on PBMCs, taken after 36 months of ibrutinib treatment. The receptor comes from a human donor with chronic lymphocytic leukemia. CDR3 coding DNA: TGCGCCAGCAGTAGGACCACCAATGAGCAGTTCTTC. This gives the protein CASSRTTNEQFF.